The entry below describes one T cell receptor beta chain. The antigen is not known. This sample is drawn from a study of T cell responses to AZD1222 COVID-19 vaccine. The repertoire was sequenced with immunoSEQ multiplex PCR; TCRdb's copy has only in-frame clones and lacks some. Counted here are 140,000 to 150,000 clones, approximately 90% occurring once; the ten biggest clones make up 4%. General study findings and limits: Spike was spanned by vaccine-associated CD4 TCRs, which were dominant at 160-218 and 743-854. Donor demographics were predominantly white British with a female majority; clonal diversity may be underestimated. Seropositive status at baseline applied to only five or six AZD1222 recipients.

The CDR3 contains 19 residues. V was clipped by 4 bases and J by 0 bases; unmatched bases: 14. Germline lookup yields CDR1 KGHSH and CDR2 LQKENI. This sample comprised peripheral blood, obtained 28 days after the second AZD1222 dose. This clonotype was obtained from an adult who received the AZD1222 COVID-19 vaccine. The chain is built from TRBV18 and TRBJ1-3; 8 bases match TRBD1. The chain's CDR3 is CASSQTQGQGYTSGNTIYF. CDR3 nucleotides: TGTGCCAGCTCACAAACCCAAGGACAGGGTTACACCTCTGGAAACACCATATATTTT.